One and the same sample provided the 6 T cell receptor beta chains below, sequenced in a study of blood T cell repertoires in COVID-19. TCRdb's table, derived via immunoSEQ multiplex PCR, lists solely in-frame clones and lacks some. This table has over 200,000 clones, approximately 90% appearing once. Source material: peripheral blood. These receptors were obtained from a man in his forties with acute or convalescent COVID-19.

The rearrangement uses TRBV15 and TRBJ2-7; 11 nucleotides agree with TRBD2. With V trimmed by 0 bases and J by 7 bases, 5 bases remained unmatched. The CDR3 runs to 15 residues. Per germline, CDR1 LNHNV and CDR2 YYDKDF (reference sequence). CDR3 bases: TGTGCCACCAGCAGAGAACTAGCGGGAGAGGTGGAGCAGTACTTC. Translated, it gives CATSRELAGEVEQYF.

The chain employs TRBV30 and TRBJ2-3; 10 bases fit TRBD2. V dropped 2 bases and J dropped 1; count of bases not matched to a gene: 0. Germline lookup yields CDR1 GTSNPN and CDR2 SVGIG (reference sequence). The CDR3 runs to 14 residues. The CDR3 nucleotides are TGTGCCTGGAGTCTAGCGGGGGGCACAGATACGCAGTATTTT. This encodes CAWSLAGGTDTQYF.

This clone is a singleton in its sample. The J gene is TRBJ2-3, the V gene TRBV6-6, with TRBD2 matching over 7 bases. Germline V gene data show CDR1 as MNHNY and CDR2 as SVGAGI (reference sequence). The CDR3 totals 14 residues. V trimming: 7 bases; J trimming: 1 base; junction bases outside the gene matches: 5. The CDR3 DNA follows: TGTGCCAGCAACGGGGGGATAGGCACAGATACGCAGTATTTT. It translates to CASNGGIGTDTQYF.

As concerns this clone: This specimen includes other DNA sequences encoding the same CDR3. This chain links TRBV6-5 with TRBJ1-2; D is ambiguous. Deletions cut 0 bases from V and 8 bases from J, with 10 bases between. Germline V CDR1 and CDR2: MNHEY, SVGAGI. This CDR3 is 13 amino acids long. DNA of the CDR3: TGTGCCAGCAGTTACTCGGCAGATTCGGGCTACACCTTC. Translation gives CASSYSADSGYTF.

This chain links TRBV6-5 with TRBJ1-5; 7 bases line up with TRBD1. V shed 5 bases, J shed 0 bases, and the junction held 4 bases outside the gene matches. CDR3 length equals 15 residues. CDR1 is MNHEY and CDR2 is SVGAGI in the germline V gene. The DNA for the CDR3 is TGTGCCAGCAGTAGGGACAGACGTAGCAATCAGCCCCAGCATTTT. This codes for CASSRDRRSNQPQHF.

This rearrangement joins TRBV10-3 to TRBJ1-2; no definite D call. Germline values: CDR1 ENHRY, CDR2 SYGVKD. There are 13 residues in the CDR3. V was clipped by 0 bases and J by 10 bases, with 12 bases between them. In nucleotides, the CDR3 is TGTGCCATCAGTGAGTCGATCAGGCCGCACTACACCTTC. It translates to CAISESIRPHYTF.